Given below is one T cell receptor beta chain in context. The antigen remains unidentified. These data belong to a study of T cells in Graves' hyperthyroidism and ophthalmopathy. Study-level results: Blood shared most expanded thyroid clonotypes above 0.001.

CDR3 length: 16 amino acids. Germline-derived CDR1 and CDR2 are SGHTA and FQGTGA. V lost 4 bases and J lost 7; bases outside the gene matches: 7. Amplification of TCR beta CDR3 regions used RNA as the template. The TCR CDR3 was amplified in a first-round RT-PCR using the HTBI primer set. TCRdb used MiXCR to reprocess the multiplex PCR reads, holding one entry per CDR3 protein. This sample yields under 800,000 distinct CDR3 sequences, of which 12% to 15% are seen a single time; about a tenth belongs to the top ten. The chain uses TRBV7-3 and TRBJ2-2; 12 bases agree with TRBD1. Material: blood. The source is a woman aged 18 to 35 with Graves' hyperthyroidism. The CDR3 sequence is CASSSLGTGGLGELFF. CDR3 in DNA: TGTGCCAGCAGCTCCCTCGGGACAGGGGGCCTCGGGGAGCTGTTTTTT.